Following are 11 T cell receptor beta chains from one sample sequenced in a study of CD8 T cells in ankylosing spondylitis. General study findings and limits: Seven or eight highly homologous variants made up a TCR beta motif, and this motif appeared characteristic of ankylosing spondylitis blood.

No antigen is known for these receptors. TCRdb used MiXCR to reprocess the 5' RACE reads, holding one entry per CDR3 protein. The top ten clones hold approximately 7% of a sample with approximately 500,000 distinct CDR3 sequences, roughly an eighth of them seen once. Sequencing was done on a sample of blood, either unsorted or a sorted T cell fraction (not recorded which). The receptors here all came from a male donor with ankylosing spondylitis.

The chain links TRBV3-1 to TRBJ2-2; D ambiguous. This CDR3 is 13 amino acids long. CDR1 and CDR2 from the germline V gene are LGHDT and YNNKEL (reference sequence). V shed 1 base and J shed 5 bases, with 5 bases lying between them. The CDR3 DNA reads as TGTGCCAGCAGCCAAGGTCGGACCGGGGAGCTGTTTTTT. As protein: CASSQGRTGELFF.

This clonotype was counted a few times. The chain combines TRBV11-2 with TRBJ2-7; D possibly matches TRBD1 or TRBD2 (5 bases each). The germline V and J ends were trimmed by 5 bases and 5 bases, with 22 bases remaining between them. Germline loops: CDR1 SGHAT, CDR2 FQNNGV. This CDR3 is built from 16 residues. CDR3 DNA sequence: TGTGCCAGCAGCGCGTCCCCCCCGGGGCAGGCCCACGAGCAGTACTTC. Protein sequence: CASSASPPGQAHEQYF.

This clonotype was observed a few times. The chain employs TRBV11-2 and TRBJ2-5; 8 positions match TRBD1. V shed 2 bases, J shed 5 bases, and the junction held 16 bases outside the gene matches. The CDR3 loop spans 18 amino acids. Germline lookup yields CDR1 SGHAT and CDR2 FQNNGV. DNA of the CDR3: TGTGCCAGCAGCTTATTATTTCCCGGACAGGGCGGTAGGGAGACCCAGTACTTC. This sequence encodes CASSLLFPGQGGRETQYF. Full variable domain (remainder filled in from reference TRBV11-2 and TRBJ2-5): EAGVAQSPRYKIIEKRQSVAFWCNPISGHATLYWYQQILGQGPKLLIQFQNNGVVDDSQLPKDRFSAERLKGVDSTLKIQPAKLEDSAVYLCASSLLFPGQGGRETQYFGPGTRLLVL.

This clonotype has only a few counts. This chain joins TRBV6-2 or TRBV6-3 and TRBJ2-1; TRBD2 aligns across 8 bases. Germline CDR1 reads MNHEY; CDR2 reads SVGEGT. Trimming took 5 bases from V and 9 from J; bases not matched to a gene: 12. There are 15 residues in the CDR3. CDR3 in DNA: TGTGCCAGCAGTCGGCCCCGGACTAGCAGTAGTGAGCAGTTCTTC. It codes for CASSRPRTSSSEQFF.

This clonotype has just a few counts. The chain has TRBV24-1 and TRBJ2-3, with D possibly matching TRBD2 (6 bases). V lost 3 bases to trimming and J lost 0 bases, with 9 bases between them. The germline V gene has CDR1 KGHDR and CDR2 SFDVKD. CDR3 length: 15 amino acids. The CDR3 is CATSDRRGSTDTQYF. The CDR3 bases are TGTGCCACCAGTGATCGCCGGGGGAGCACAGATACGCAGTATTTT.

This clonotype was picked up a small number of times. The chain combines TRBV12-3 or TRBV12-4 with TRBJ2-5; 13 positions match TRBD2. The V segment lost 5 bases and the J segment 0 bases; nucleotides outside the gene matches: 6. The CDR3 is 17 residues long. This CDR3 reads CASSPTSGRRNQETQYF. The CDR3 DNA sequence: TGTGCCAGCAGTCCGACTAGCGGGAGGCGGAACCAAGAGACCCAGTACTTC.

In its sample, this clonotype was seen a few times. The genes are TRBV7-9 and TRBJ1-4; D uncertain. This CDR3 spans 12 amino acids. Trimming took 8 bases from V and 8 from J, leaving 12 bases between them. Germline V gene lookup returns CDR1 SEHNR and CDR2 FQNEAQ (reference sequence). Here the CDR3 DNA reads TGTGCCAGCCCAGAGCGAGGAGAAAAACTGTTTTTT. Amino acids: CASPERGEKLFF.

The CDR3 nucleotides read TGTGCCAGCAGCCGTAACCTAGCGGGACCGCTCAATGAGCAGTTCTTC. Translated, it gives CASSRNLAGPLNEQFF. The chain is built from TRBV3-1 and TRBJ2-1; 9 bases map to TRBD2. The CDR3 loop spans 16 amino acids. CDR1 and CDR2 from the germline V gene are LGHDT and YNNKEL (reference sequence). J gave up 6 bases and V 4 bases, and 10 bases lay outside the gene matches.

CDR3 sequence reads: CASSLGVGTGYGYTF. CDR3 DNA sequence: TGCGCCAGCAGCTTGGGGGTCGGGACAGGTTATGGCTACACCTTC. V gene TRBV5-1 combines with J gene TRBJ1-2; 8 bases line up with TRBD1. V lost 0 bases, J lost 5 bases, and 6 bases stayed unmatched. The CDR3 has 15 amino acids. CDR1 and CDR2 (germline): SGHRS, YFSETQ.

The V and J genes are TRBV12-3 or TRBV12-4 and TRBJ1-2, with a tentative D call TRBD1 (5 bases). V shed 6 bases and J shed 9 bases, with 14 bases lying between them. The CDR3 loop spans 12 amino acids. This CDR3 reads CASSRGRVSYTF. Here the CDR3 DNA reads TGTGCCAGCAGCCGGGGCAGGGTTAGCTACACCTTC.

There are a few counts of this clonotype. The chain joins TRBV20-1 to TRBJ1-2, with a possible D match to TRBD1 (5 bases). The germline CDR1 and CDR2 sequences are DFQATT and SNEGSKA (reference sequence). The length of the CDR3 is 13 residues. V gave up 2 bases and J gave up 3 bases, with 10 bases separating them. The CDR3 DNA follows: TGCAGTGCTAGATTGGGGGATCACTATGGCTACACCTTC. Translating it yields CSARLGDHYGYTF.